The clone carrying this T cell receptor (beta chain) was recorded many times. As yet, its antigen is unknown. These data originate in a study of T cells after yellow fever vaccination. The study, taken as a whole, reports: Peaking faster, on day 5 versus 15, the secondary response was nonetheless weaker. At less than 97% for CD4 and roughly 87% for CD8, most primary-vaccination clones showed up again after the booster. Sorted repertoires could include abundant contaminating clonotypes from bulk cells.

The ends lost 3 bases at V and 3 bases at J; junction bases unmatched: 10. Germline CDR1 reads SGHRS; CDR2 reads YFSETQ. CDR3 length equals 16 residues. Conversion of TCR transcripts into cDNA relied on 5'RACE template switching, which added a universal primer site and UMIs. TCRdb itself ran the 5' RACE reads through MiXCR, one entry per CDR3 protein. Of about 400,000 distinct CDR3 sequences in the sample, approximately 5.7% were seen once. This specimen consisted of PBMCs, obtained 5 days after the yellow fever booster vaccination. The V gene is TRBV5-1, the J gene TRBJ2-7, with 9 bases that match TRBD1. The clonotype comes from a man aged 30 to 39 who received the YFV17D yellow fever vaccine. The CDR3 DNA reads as TGCGCCAGCAGCTCCGACCCGACAGGGGGGATCTACGAGCAGTACTTC. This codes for CASSSDPTGGIYEQYF.